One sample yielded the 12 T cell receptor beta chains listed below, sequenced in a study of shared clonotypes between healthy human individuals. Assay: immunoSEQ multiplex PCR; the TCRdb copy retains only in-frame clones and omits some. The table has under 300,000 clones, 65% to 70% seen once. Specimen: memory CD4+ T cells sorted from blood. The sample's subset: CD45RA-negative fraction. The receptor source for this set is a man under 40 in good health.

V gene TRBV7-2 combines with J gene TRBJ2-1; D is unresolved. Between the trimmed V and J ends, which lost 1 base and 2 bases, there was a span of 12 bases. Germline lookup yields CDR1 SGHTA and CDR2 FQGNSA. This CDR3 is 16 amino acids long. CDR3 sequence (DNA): TGTGCCAGCAGCTTAGTGATAGGGCACCCCTACAATGAGCAGTTCTTC. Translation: CASSLVIGHPYNEQFF.

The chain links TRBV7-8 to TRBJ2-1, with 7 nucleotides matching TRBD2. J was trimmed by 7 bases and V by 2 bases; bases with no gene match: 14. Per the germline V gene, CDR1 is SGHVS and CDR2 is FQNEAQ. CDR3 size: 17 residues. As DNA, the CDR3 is TGTGCCAGCAGCTTAAAGTGGGCGGGAGAATCGGGGAATGAGCAGTTCTTC. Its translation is CASSLKWAGESGNEQFF.

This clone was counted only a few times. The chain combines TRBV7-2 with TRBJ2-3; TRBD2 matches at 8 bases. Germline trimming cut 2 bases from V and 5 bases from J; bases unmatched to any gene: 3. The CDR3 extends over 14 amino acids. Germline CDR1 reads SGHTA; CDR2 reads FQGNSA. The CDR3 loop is CASSLRGGLDTQYF. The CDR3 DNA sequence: TGTGCCAGCAGCTTACGGGGGGGCTTAGATACGCAGTATTTT.

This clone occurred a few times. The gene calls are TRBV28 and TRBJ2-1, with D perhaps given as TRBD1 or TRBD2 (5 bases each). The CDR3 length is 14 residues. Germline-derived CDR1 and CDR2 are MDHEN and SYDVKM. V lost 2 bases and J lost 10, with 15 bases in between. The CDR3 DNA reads TGTGCCAGCAGTTTACCTGGGACCTTAGCGGAGCAGTTCTTC. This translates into CASSLPGTLAEQFF.

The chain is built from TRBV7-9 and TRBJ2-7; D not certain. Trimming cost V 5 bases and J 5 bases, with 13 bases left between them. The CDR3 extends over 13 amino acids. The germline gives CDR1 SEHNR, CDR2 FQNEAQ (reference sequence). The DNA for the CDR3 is TGTGCCAGCAGCCCTCAATCTTTGCACGAGCAGTACTTC. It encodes CASSPQSLHEQYF.

CDR3 in DNA: TGTGCCAGCACCTCCCTGGGGGCAGGGGCCAACGTCCTGACTTTC. Its translation: CASTSLGAGANVLTF. The chain joins TRBV28 to TRBJ2-6; D perhaps matches TRBD1 (6 bases). V lost 7 bases to trimming and J lost 4 bases, with 14 bases between them. The germline CDR1 and CDR2 sequences are MDHEN and SYDVKM. The CDR3 is made up of 15 amino acids.

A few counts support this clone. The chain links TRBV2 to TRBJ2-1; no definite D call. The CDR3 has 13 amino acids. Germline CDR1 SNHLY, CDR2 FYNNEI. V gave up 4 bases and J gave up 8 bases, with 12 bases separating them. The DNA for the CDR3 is TGTGCCAGCAGTGTGACCGGTGGGCATGAGCAGTTCTTC. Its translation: CASSVTGGHEQFF.

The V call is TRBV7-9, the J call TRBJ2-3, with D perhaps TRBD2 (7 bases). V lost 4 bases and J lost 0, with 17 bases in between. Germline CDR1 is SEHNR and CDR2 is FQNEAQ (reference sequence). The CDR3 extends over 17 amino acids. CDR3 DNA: TGTGCCAGCAGCTCCAGGGGAGCGGGATCTAGCACAGATACGCAGTATTTT. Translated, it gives CASSSRGAGSSTDTQYF.

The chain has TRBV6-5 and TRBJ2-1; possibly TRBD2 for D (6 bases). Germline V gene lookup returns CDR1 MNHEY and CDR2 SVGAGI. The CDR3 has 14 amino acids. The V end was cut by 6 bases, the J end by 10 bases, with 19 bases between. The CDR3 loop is CASSPGLFTVEQFF. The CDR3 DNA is TGTGCCAGCAGCCCGGGACTCTTTACGGTGGAGCAGTTCTTC.

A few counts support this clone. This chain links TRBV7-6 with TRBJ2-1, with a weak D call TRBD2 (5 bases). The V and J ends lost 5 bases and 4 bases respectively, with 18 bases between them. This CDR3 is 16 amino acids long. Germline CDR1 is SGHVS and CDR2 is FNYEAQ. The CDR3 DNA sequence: TGTGCCAGCAGCCCAGTCGGAGGCATACTATACAATGAGCAGTTCTTC. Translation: CASSPVGGILYNEQFF.

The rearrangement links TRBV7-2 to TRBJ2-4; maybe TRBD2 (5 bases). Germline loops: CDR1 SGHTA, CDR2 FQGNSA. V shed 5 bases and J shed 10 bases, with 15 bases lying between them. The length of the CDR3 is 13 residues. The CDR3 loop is CASSLWAGVIQYF. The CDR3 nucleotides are TGTGCCAGCAGCCTGTGGGCCGGGGTTATTCAGTACTTC. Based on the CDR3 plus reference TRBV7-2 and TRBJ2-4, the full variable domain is GAGVSQSPSNKVTEKGKDVELRCDPISGHTALYWYRQSLGQGLEFLIYFQGNSAPDKSGLPSDRFSAERTGGSVSTLTIQRTQQEDSAVYLCASSLWAGVIQYFGAGTRLSVL.

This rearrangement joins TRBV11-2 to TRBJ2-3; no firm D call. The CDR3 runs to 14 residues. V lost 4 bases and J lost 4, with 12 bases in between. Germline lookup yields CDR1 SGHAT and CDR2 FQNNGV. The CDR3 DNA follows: TGTGCCAGCAGCTCCACGCAGCTCCCAGATACGCAGTATTTT. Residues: CASSSTQLPDTQYF.